This TCR beta chain is from a study of shared clonotypes between healthy human individuals. Study-level results: An anticipated effect of sequencing depth on clonotype sharing among donors was recognized.

J gave up 6 bases and V 3 bases, and 12 bases lay outside the gene matches. The CDR3 sequence is 17 residues long. In germline, CDR1 is MRHNA, CDR2 SNTAGT. Only in-frame clones appear in the TCRdb table, and some are missing; sequencing was by immunoSEQ multiplex PCR. This sample has 2.3 million or so clones, with approximately 93% found just once. A word on this clone: As yet, its antigen is unknown.

The sequenced material came from naive CD4+ T cells from PBMCs. This sample's subset: CD45RA+ positively selected. The chain recombines TRBV6-4 with TRBJ2-1; 9 bases match TRBD1. The receptor was isolated from a man aged 18 to 29 in good health. Some clones in this sample may be carry-over from other donors' samples. This CDR3 is CASSDQFTGTGLNEQFF. CDR3 in DNA: TGTGCCAGCAGTGATCAGTTTACCGGGACAGGGCTCAATGAGCAGTTCTTC.